This passage covers 16 T cell receptor beta chains from one sample sequenced in a study of blood T cell repertoires in COVID-19. Sequencing was performed with immunoSEQ multiplex PCR; in TCRdb, only in-frame clones are kept and a portion is missing. The data show about 200,000 clones, 85% to 90% seen once. Sample: peripheral blood. All receptors derive from a woman in her 50s with COVID-19, enrolled during active disease.

This sequence joins TRBV6-4 and TRBJ2-1; TRBD2 agrees at 10 bases. Germline lookup yields CDR1 MRHNA and CDR2 SNTAGT. The CDR3 is made up of 16 amino acids. Losses at the gene ends were 4 bases for V and 2 bases for J; bases not matched to a gene: 5. CDR3 region: CASSGLAGGPYNEQFF. The CDR3 DNA reads as TGTGCCAGCAGTGGTTTAGCGGGGGGCCCCTACAATGAGCAGTTCTTC.

This clone appeared many times. The chain employs TRBV24-1 and TRBJ2-3, with TRBD1 as a possible D gene (5 bases). V gave up 3 bases and J gave up 6 bases, with 9 bases separating them. Germline CDR1 and CDR2: KGHDR and SFDVKD. The CDR3 covers 13 residues. The CDR3 DNA follows: TGTGCCACCAGTGATCAAGGGGCTGATACGCAGTATTTT. Residues: CATSDQGADTQYF.

The CDR3 DNA follows: TGTGCCAGCAGTTTGACAGGATTCCAAGAGACCCAGTACTTC. It translates to CASSLTGFQETQYF. J is TRBJ2-5 and V is TRBV28; TRBD1 might be the D (6 bases). The germline gives CDR1 MDHEN, CDR2 SYDVKM. V was shortened by 3 bases and J by 1 base, with 9 bases between the two germline ends. The CDR3 is made up of 14 amino acids.

This clone appeared a single time. The V gene is TRBV6-5, the J gene TRBJ1-3; D gene uncertain. The CDR3 has 11 amino acids. Germline CDR1 is MNHEY and CDR2 is SVGAGI. Trimming removed 6 bases from V and 6 bases from J, with 6 bases in between. Written as DNA, the CDR3 is TGTGCCAGCAGCTTCCTAAACACCATATATTTT. Its translation: CASSFLNTIYF.

The rearrangement links TRBV27 to TRBJ2-4; D not resolved. V lost 6 bases to trimming and J lost 1 base, with 7 bases between them. The CDR3 is 13 amino acids. Germline CDR1 reads MNHEY; CDR2 reads SMNVEV (reference sequence). CDR3 loop: CASSPAAKNIQYF. For the CDR3, the DNA is TGTGCCAGCAGCCCCGCGGCCAAAAACATTCAGTACTTC.

The chain joins TRBV9 to TRBJ1-1; TRBD1 might be the D (5 bases). CDR3 size: 13 residues. Germline CDR1 reads SGDLS; CDR2 reads YYNGEE. Trimming removed 0 bases at V and 4 bases at J, with 7 bases between. The DNA of the CDR3 is TGTGCCAGCAGCGTAGGCACAGGCACTGAAGCTTTCTTT. This sequence encodes CASSVGTGTEAFF.

This chain uses TRBV5-4 with TRBJ2-7, with a tentative D call TRBD2 (5 bases). The germline V gene encodes CDR1 SGHNT and CDR2 YYREEE (reference sequence). The CDR3 contains 14 residues. V lost 4 bases, J lost 2 bases, and 13 bases lay in between. The CDR3 is CASSPAPGAYEQYV. DNA for the CDR3: TGTGCCAGCAGCCCGGCGCCCGGGGCCTACGAGCAGTACGTC.

This chain connects TRBV4-1 to TRBJ2-2; 7 nucleotides match TRBD2. This CDR3 contains 16 residues. The junction had 9 bases not matched to a gene; V was cut back by 0 bases and J by 8 bases. In germline, CDR1 is MGHRA, CDR2 YSYEKL. The DNA of the CDR3 is TGCGCCAGCAGCCAAGATCTATCGGGACTAAAGGGGGAGCTGTTTTTT. Translated: CASSQDLSGLKGELFF.

The V gene is TRBV6-1, the J gene TRBJ2-2; weak D call: TRBD2 (7 bases). The germline V and J ends were trimmed by 2 bases and 0 bases, with 13 bases remaining between them. The CDR3 runs 17 residues. CDR1 MNHNS and CDR2 SASEGT come from the germline V gene. The CDR3 nucleotides read TGTGCCAGCAGTGAAAGGAGGGGGGGCGCGAACACCGGGGAGCTGTTTTTT. This encodes CASSERRGGANTGELFF.

The chain combines TRBV18 with TRBJ2-3, with 11 bases identical to TRBD2. Germline CDR1 reads KGHSH; CDR2 reads LQKENI. V shed 6 bases and J 1 base; nucleotides not matched to a gene: 6. This CDR3 has 16 residues. This CDR3 reads CASSPELAGGTDTQYF. CDR3 in DNA: TGTGCCAGCTCCCCCGAACTAGCGGGGGGCACAGATACGCAGTATTTT.

This chain links TRBV19 with TRBJ2-7, with 7 bases fitting TRBD1. Germline V lookup: CDR1 LNHDA, CDR2 SQIVND (reference sequence). The CDR3 runs 13 residues. The V and J ends lost 4 bases and 3 bases, in that order; junction bases with no gene match: 3. Here the CDR3 DNA reads TGTGCCAGTAGTAACAGGGGACACTACGAGCAGTACTTC. It specifies CASSNRGHYEQYF.

The chain is built from TRBV21-1 and TRBJ2-7; the table's D call, TRBD1, has no DNA check behind it. TRBV21-1 is described as a pseudogene. CDR3 size: 14 residues. The CDR3 protein is CASSKGHLPYEQYF. For the CDR3, the DNA is TGTGCCAGCAGCAAGGGACACCTTCCCTACGAGCAGTACTTC.

The chain combines TRBV7-6 with TRBJ2-5; no clear D. Germline V gene lookup returns CDR1 SGHVS and CDR2 FNYEAQ. CDR3 length equals 12 residues. Trimming left V 5 bases short and J 4 bases short, with 8 bases between. The CDR3 bases are TGTGCCAGCAGCCCCCCCGGAGAGACCCAGTACTTC. Translation gives CASSPPGETQYF.

V usage is TRBV19 and J usage is TRBJ1-1, with 9 bases aligning to TRBD1. The junction had 13 bases not matched to a gene; V was cut back by 7 bases and J by 7 bases. Looked up from germline, CDR1 is LNHDA and CDR2 is SQIVND (reference sequence). This CDR3 has 15 residues. CDR3 sequence reads: CASTKPGTGTLEAFF. The CDR3 region has the DNA TGTGCCAGTACCAAACCCGGGACAGGGACCCTTGAAGCTTTCTTT.

In this sample, this clone turned up once. V gene TRBV7-2 combines with J gene TRBJ2-1, with TRBD2 identical over 8 bases. Germline V CDR1 and CDR2: SGHTA, FQGNSA. This CDR3 is built from 15 residues. V was pared by 3 bases and J by 0 bases, with 1 base of the junction left unmatched. The CDR3 region is CASSFSGSSYNEQFF. The CDR3 DNA reads as TGTGCCAGCAGCTTCAGCGGGAGCTCCTACAATGAGCAGTTCTTC.

The CDR3 DNA reads TGTGCCAGCAGTTTGGCGGGGGGCTTCGGGACCGGGGAGCTGTTTTTT. Its protein product is CASSLAGGFGTGELFF. The chain is built from TRBV27 and TRBJ2-2; TRBD2 matches at 8 bases. V shed 3 bases and J 5 bases; nucleotides not matched to a gene: 8. Germline V gene data show CDR1 as MNHEY and CDR2 as SMNVEV (reference sequence). This CDR3 contains 16 residues.